This T cell receptor beta chain was profiled in a study of shared clonotypes between healthy human individuals. This clone was seen only a few times. Its target is not known. General study findings and limits: Sequencing of the sorted subsets was shown by rarefaction to be incomplete despite large depth.

Generated by immunoSEQ multiplex PCR, the TCRdb table keeps only in-frame clones and is missing some. This sample yields approximately 980,000 clones, of which 70% to 85% are seen a single time; approximately 1.5% belongs to the top ten. The sample consisted of memory CD4+ T cells sorted from blood. Subset given: CD45RA-negative fraction. This clonotype was obtained from a man aged 18 to 29 in good health.

The DNA for the CDR3 is TGTGCCAGCAGTTTCGGCAGGGTGAAGGGGGCTTTCTTT. Amino acids: CASSFGRVKGAFF. The chain couples TRBV27 to TRBJ1-1, with TRBD1 as a possible D gene (5 bases). This CDR3 has 13 residues. Trimming pared 3 bases from V and 11 bases from J, leaving 16 bases between. Germline CDR1 and CDR2: MNHEY and SMNVEV (reference sequence).